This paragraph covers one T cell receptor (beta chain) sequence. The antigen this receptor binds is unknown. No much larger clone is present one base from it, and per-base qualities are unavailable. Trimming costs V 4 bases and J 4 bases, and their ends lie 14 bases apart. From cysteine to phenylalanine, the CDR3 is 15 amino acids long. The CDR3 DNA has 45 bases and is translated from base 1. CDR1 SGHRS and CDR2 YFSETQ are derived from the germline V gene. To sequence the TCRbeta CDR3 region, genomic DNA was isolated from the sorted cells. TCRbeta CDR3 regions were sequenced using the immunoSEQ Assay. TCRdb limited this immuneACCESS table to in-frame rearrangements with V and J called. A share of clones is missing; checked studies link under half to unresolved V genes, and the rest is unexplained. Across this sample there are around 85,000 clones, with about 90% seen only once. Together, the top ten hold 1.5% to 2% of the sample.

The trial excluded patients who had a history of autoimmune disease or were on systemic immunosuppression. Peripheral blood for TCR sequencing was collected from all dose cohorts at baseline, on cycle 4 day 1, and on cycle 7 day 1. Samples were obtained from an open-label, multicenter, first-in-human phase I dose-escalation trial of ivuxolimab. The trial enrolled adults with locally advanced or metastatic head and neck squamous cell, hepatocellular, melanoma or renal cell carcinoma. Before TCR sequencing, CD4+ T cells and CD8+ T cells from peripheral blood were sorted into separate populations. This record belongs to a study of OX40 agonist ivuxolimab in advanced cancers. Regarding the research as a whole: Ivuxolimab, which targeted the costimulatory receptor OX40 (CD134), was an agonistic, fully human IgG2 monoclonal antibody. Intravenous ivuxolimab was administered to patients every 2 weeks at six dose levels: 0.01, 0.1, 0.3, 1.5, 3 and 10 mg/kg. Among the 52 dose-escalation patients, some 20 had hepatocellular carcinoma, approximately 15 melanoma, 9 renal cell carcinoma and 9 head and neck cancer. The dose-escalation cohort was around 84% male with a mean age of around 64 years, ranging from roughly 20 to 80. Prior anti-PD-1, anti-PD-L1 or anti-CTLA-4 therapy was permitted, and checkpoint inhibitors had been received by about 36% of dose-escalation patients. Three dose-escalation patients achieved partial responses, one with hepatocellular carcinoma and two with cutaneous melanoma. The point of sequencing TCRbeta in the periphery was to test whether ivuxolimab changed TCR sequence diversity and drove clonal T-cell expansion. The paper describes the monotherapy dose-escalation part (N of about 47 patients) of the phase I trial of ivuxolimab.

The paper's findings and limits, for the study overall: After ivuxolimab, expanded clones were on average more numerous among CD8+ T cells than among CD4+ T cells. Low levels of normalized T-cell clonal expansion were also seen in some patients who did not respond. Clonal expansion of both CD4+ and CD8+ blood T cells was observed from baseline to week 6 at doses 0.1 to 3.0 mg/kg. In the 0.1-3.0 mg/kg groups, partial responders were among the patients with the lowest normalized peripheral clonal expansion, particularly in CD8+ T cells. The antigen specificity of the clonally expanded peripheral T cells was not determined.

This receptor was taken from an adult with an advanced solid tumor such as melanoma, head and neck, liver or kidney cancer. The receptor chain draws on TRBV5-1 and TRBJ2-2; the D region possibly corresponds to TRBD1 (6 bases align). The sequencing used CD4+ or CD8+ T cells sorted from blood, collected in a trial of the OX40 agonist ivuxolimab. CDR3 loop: CASSASAGATGELFF. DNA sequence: TGCGCCAGCAGCGCCTCGGCAGGGGCCACCGGGGAGCTGTTTTTT.